The clone carrying this TCR beta chain was found many times. The antigen is not known. Bulk libraries came from a prior protocol with listed TCR primers. TCRdb re-called the PCR reads with MiXCR, one entry per CDR3 protein. Here the sample spans under 650,000 distinct CDR3 sequences, about 20% being singletons. The data originate from a study of molecular identifiers for immune sequencing clone quantification. Looking at the study overall: Replicates split RNA from roughly 18,000 or 92,000 naive CD8 cells five ways, and the researchers sequenced four portions.

This CDR3 is 14 amino acids long. The germline gives CDR1 SEHNR, CDR2 FQNEAQ (reference sequence). The ends were cut back, 4 bases at V and 5 bases at J, with 12 bases in the middle. Study conclusions and caveats: Effector cells kept over 98% of their molecules in clones above 20 RNA copies, while naive cells kept under 1% there.

This TCR was recovered from a human donor in good health. Some libraries in this study had Jurkat cell RNA spiked in. The sample comprised naive CD8+ T cells from blood, with Jurkat cell RNA spiked in. The subset here: FACS-sorted CD8+CD4-CCR7+CD45RA+ naive T cells. The V gene is TRBV7-9, the J gene TRBJ1-5; D is unclear. This chain's CDR3 is CASSSESEDQPQHF. The CDR3 nucleotides read TGTGCCAGCAGCTCGGAGTCCGAGGATCAGCCCCAGCATTTT.